The next 25 T cell receptor beta chains were all read from a single sample in a study of blood T cell repertoires in COVID-19. This table comes from immunoSEQ multiplex PCR, and its TCRdb copy is limited to in-frame clones, with some not included. Seen here are 200,000 to 250,000 clones, roughly four fifths observed once, and the top ten hold less than 8%. Source material: peripheral blood. These receptors were obtained from a woman aged 45 to 65 with active or convalescent COVID-19.

The V call is TRBV6-6, the J call TRBJ2-7; 8 bases are shared with TRBD2. J was trimmed by 5 bases and V by 5 bases; bases with no gene match: 8. Per germline, CDR1 MNHNY and CDR2 SVGAGI (reference sequence). The CDR3 contains 14 residues. In DNA form, the CDR3 reads TGTGCCAGCAGTCCCAGCGGGAGTCGAAACGAGCAGTACTTC. Its translation: CASSPSGSRNEQYF.

The rearrangement uses TRBV7-7 and TRBJ2-5; 8 bases map to TRBD2. In germline, CDR1 is SSHAT, CDR2 FNYEAQ (reference sequence). The V segment lost 3 bases and the J segment 5 bases; nucleotides outside the gene matches: 2. This CDR3 has 13 amino acids. Written as DNA, the CDR3 is TGTGCCAGCAGCTTGGGCGGGGGGGAGACCCAGTACTTC. Translating it yields CASSLGGGETQYF.

The V gene is TRBV7-9, the J gene TRBJ1-2; TRBD1 agrees at 9 bases. The CDR3 consists of 15 residues. Germline CDR1 is SEHNR and CDR2 is FQNEAQ (reference sequence). Trimming removed 5 bases from V and 7 bases from J; junction bases left unmatched: 11. This CDR3 reads CASSTGTGYQSGYTF. The CDR3 DNA is TGTGCCAGCAGCACCGGGACAGGGTATCAGAGTGGCTACACCTTC.

V is TRBV6-2 or TRBV6-3 and J is TRBJ1-3; D call uncertain. The ends were cut back, 2 bases at V and 0 bases at J, with 11 bases in the middle. CDR1 and CDR2 (germline): MNHEY, SVGEGT. CDR3 length: 16 amino acids. The CDR3 nucleotides are TGTGCCAGCAGTTACCCGACACCTGTCTCTGGAAACACCATATATTTT. It encodes CASSYPTPVSGNTIYF.

The rearrangement uses TRBV29-1 and TRBJ1-2; D remains unclear. The germline V and J ends were trimmed by 6 bases and 0 bases, with 8 bases remaining between them. Germline loops: CDR1 SQVTM, CDR2 ANQGSEA. This CDR3 spans 12 amino acids. The CDR3 here is CSVAASNYGYTF. The DNA of the CDR3 is TGCAGCGTAGCGGCCTCTAACTATGGCTACACCTTC.

This chain connects TRBV6-5 to TRBJ2-1; the match to TRBD1 covers 10 bases. Germline values: CDR1 MNHEY, CDR2 SVGAGI. The CDR3 is made up of 16 amino acids. Germline trimming cut 2 bases from V and 8 bases from J; bases unmatched to any gene: 9. CDR3 sequence (DNA): TGTGCCAGCAGTTACCCCAGACAGGGGGCAGGGTATGAGCAGTTCTTC. As protein: CASSYPRQGAGYEQFF.

The genes are TRBV7-8 and TRBJ2-2; 9 positions agree with TRBD2. The germline gives CDR1 SGHVS, CDR2 FQNEAQ. The CDR3 consists of 18 residues. The junction had 16 bases not matched to a gene; V was cut back by 5 bases and J by 6 bases. The CDR3 protein is CASSPYSTSGPRAGELFF. The CDR3 DNA sequence: TGTGCCAGCAGCCCTTATTCTACTAGCGGGCCTAGGGCCGGGGAGCTGTTTTTT.

V usage is TRBV11-3 and J usage is TRBJ2-1; TRBD2 matches 8 bases. This CDR3 has 15 amino acids. Germline CDR1 is SGHNT and CDR2 is YENEEA. The trim removed 5 bases at V and 6 bases at J, leaving 9 bases unmatched. The CDR3 sequence is CASSRETSGSNEQFF. In nucleotides, the CDR3 is TGTGCCAGCAGCCGTGAAACCAGCGGGAGCAATGAGCAGTTCTTC.

The rearrangement joins TRBV5-1 to TRBJ1-3; D remains ambiguous. Trimming shortened V by 0 bases and J by 0 bases, and 10 bases separated the two germline ends. The CDR3 is made up of 16 amino acids. Germline V lookup: CDR1 SGHRS, CDR2 YFSETQ. This CDR3 is CASSLGLGGSGNTIYF. In nucleotides, the CDR3 is TGCGCCAGCAGCTTGGGCCTGGGAGGCTCTGGAAACACCATATATTTT.

The rearrangement links TRBV19 to TRBJ1-1; no reliable D call. The CDR3 spans 13 residues. V was clipped by 7 bases and J by 1 base, with 10 bases between them. Germline CDR1 LNHDA, CDR2 SQIVND (reference sequence). CDR3 protein: CASNPAKNTEAFF. CDR3 sequence (DNA): TGTGCCAGTAACCCAGCGAAGAACACTGAAGCTTTCTTT.

The rearrangement joins TRBV11-3 to TRBJ2-1; TRBD2 agrees at 8 bases. Germline CDR1 SGHNT, CDR2 YENEEA. The V segment lost 4 bases and the J segment 12 bases; nucleotides outside the gene matches: 5. The CDR3 loop spans 12 amino acids. CDR3 DNA sequence: TGTGCCAGCAGCTCAGAGCGGGAGTTGCAGTTCTTC. It translates to CASSSERELQFF.

The rearrangement joins TRBV28 to TRBJ2-3; D unresolved. The CDR3 consists of 13 residues. V gave up 3 bases and J gave up 7 bases, with 11 bases separating them. Germline lookup yields CDR1 MDHEN and CDR2 SYDVKM. CDR3 residues: CASSFFRRNTQYF. CDR3 coding DNA: TGTGCCAGCAGTTTTTTTCGGCGGAATACGCAGTATTTT.

Only one count was recorded for this clone. This chain uses TRBV2 with TRBJ2-3; D gene uncertain. The V end was cut by 1 base, the J end by 4 bases, with 9 bases between. The V gene's germline CDR1 is SNHLY and CDR2 FYNNEI. This CDR3 has 14 residues. For the CDR3, the DNA is TGTGCCAGCAGTGAAGGGGCCCCGGCAGATACGCAGTATTTT. It translates to CASSEGAPADTQYF.

The V and J genes are TRBV27 and TRBJ1-1; the match to TRBD1 covers 10 bases. The V segment lost 6 bases and the J segment 6 bases; nucleotides outside the gene matches: 10. This CDR3 has 15 residues. Germline V gives CDR1 MNHEY, CDR2 SMNVEV (reference sequence). CDR3 sequence: CASSTPGQGRAEAFF. The CDR3 region has the DNA TGTGCCAGCAGCACTCCGGGACAGGGGAGGGCTGAAGCTTTCTTT.

The V gene is TRBV29-1, the J gene TRBJ2-1, with D possibly being TRBD2 (5 bases). This CDR3 is 13 amino acids long. V was cut by 4 bases and J by 4 bases, with 11 bases left in between. Per the germline V gene, CDR1 is SQVTM and CDR2 is ANQGSEA. The CDR3 loop is CSVGTGDYNEQFF. Written as DNA, the CDR3 is TGCAGCGTTGGGACTGGCGATTACAATGAGCAGTTCTTC.

The rearrangement joins TRBV27 to TRBJ2-2, with D maybe TRBD2 (6 bases). V lost 6 bases, J lost 0 bases, and 14 bases lay in between. Germline V gene data show CDR1 as MNHEY and CDR2 as SMNVEV (reference sequence). The CDR3 spans 16 residues. The CDR3 DNA reads as TGTGCCAGCAGGCCTGGTCGCGGGGCGAACACCGGGGAGCTGTTTTTT. Translating gives CASRPGRGANTGELFF.

The chain joins TRBV12-3 or TRBV12-4 to TRBJ2-4, with 14 bases matching TRBD2. V was clipped by 6 bases and J by 15 bases; unmatched bases: 7. The CDR3 extends over 13 amino acids. CDR3 bases: TGTGCCAGCAGCTCTAGGACTAGCGGGAGGTCGTACTTC. Translating gives CASSSRTSGRSYF.

The chain couples TRBV13 to TRBJ2-1, with D possibly TRBD2 on 5 matching bases. The CDR3 is 14 amino acids. V lost 1 base and J lost 2, with 6 bases in between. CDR1 and CDR2 from the germline V gene are PRHDT and FYEKMQ (reference sequence). In nucleotides, the CDR3 is TGTGCCAGCAGCTTAGTCGGGACCTACAATGAGCAGTTCTTC. This gives the protein CASSLVGTYNEQFF. Full variable domain (rest looked up from reference TRBV13 and TRBJ2-1): AAGVIQSPRHLIKEKRETATLKCYPIPRHDTVYWYQQGPGQDPQFLISFYEKMQSDKGSIPDRFSAQQFSDYHSELNMSSLELGDSALYFCASSLVGTYNEQFFGPGTRLTVL.

The rearrangement joins TRBV6-2 or TRBV6-3 to TRBJ1-1, with unresolved D. The germline V gene has CDR1 MNHEY and CDR2 SVGEGT. Trimming took 2 bases from V and 1 from J, leaving 5 bases between them. The CDR3 totals 13 residues. In DNA, the CDR3 is TGTGCCAGCAGTTACGTCTCGAACACTGAAGCTTTCTTT. Translated: CASSYVSNTEAFF.

The gene calls are TRBV9 and TRBJ2-1, with TRBD2 identical over 11 bases. The CDR3 is made up of 15 amino acids. In germline, CDR1 is SGDLS, CDR2 YYNGEE. The V and J ends lost 4 bases and 8 bases, in that order; junction bases with no gene match: 8. This CDR3 is CASSSSLAGDYEQFF. In DNA form, the CDR3 reads TGTGCCAGCAGCAGTTCACTAGCGGGAGACTATGAGCAGTTCTTC.

The rearrangement links TRBV6-5 to TRBJ2-1, with TRBD2 identical over 15 bases. Looked up from germline, CDR1 is MNHEY and CDR2 is SVGAGI. V gave up 4 bases and J gave up 9 bases; unmatched junction bases: 7. CDR3 length equals 16 residues. The CDR3 here is CASSSPGLAGGTEQFF. The DNA of the CDR3 is TGTGCCAGCAGTTCTCCGGGACTAGCGGGGGGCACTGAGCAGTTCTTC.

The genes are TRBV9 and TRBJ2-5; 11 bases map to TRBD2. Germline CDR1 is SGDLS and CDR2 is YYNGEE. V lost 2 bases and J lost 5; bases outside the gene matches: 8. This CDR3 contains 16 residues. The CDR3, as DNA: TGTGCCAGCAGCGTTAGTAGCGGGGGGGCCCGGGAGACCCAGTACTTC. Its protein product is CASSVSSGGARETQYF.

The chain links TRBV5-1 to TRBJ1-1, with a weak D call TRBD1 (6 bases). Trimming took 7 bases from V and 6 from J, leaving 16 bases between them. There are 13 residues in the CDR3. Germline CDR1 is SGHRS and CDR2 is YFSETQ. CDR3 nucleotide sequence: TGCGCCAGCGGGAATGCAGGGACACCTGAAGCTTTCTTT. Residues: CASGNAGTPEAFF.

The chain joins TRBV6-4 to TRBJ2-1; no clear D. Between the trimmed V and J ends, which lost 3 bases and 0 bases, there was a span of 9 bases. The CDR3 length is 15 residues. Per germline, CDR1 MRHNA and CDR2 SNTAGT. CDR3 sequence (DNA): TGTGCCAGCAGTGAGGGCCCGAGCTCCTACAATGAGCAGTTCTTC. It translates to CASSEGPSSYNEQFF.

This clone appeared once. The V gene is TRBV7-9, the J gene TRBJ2-7; D gene uncertain. There are 14 residues in the CDR3. Between the trimmed V and J ends, which lost 1 base and 0 bases, there was a span of 7 bases. CDR1 is SEHNR and CDR2 is FQNEAQ in the germline V gene (reference sequence). CDR3 region: CASSLGSNSYEQYF. Written as DNA, the CDR3 is TGTGCCAGCAGCTTAGGTTCCAACTCCTACGAGCAGTACTTC. Full variable domain (rest looked up from reference TRBV7-9 and TRBJ2-7): DTGVSQNPRHKITKRGQNVTFRCDPISEHNRLYWYRQTLGQGPEFLTYFQNEAQLEKSRLLSDRFSAERPKGSFSTLEIQRTEQGDSAMYLCASSLGSNSYEQYFGPGTRLTVT.